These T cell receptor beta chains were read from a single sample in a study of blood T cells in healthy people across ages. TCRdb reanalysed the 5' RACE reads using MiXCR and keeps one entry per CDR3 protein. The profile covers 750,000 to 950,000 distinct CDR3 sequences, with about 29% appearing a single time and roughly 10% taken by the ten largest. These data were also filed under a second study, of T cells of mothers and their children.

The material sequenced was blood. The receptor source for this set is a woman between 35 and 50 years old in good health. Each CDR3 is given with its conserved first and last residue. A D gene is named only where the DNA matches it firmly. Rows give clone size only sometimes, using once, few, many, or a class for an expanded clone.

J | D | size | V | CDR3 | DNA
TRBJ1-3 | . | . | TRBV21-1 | CASSTPSTGGNTIYF | TGTGCCAGCAGCACCCCGTCGACGGGCGGAAACACCATATATTTT
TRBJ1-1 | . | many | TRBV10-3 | CAITPTPANTEAFF | TGTGCCATCACCCCAACTCCTGCGAACACTGAAGCTTTCTTT
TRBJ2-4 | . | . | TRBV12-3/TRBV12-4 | CASGEGGFYNEQYF | TGTGCCAGCGGCGAAGGGGGGTTCTACAATGAGCAGTACTTC
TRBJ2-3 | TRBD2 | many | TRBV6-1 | CASSESGGGADTQYF | TGTGCCAGCAGTGAATCGGGCGGGGGGGCTGATACGCAGTATTTT
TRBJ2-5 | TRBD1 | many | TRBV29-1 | CSGRTGGETQYF | TGCAGCGGGAGGACAGGGGGAGAGACCCAGTACTTC
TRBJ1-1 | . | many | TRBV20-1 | CSARRQRNTEAFF | TGCAGTGCTAGACGACAGAGGAACACTGAAGCTTTCTTT
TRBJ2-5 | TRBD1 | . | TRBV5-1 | CASSGTGGGETQYF | TGCGCCAGCAGCGGGACAGGGGGTGGAGAGACCCAGTACTTC
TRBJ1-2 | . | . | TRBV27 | CASSIQGGHGYTF | TGTGCCAGCTCAATTCAAGGAGGACATGGCTACACCTTC
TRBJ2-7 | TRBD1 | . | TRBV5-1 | CASSPNTRQGGEQYF | TGCGCCAGCAGCCCGAACACCAGACAGGGCGGAGAGCAGTACTTC
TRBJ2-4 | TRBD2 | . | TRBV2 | CASGGGGEYF | TGTGCCAGTGGAGGCGGGGGGGAGTACTTC
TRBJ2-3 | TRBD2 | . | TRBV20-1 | CSARDYASGGARDTQYF | TGCAGTGCTAGAGATTACGCTAGCGGGGGGGCAAGAGATACGCAGTATTTT
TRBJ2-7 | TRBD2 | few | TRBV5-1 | CASSYGTSGAGAEQYF | TGCGCCAGCAGCTACGGGACTAGCGGGGCTGGGGCCGAGCAGTACTTC
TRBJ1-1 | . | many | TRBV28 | CASSLDRPVIIANTEAFF | TGTGCCAGCAGTTTGGACCGGCCAGTGATTATAGCGAACACTGAAGCTTTCTTT
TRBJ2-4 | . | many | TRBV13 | CASSLAEAKNIQYF | TGTGCCAGCAGCTTAGCAGAAGCCAAAAACATTCAGTACTTC
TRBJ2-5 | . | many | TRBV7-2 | CASSFQGGQETQYF | TGTGCCAGCAGCTTCCAGGGTGGCCAAGAGACCCAGTACTTC
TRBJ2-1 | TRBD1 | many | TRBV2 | CASSEGTGFDEQFF | TGTGCCAGCAGTGAGGGGACAGGGTTCGATGAGCAGTTCTTC
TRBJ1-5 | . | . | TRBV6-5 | CASKTGGAGNQPQHF | TGTGCCAGCAAAACGGGGGGGGCTGGCAATCAGCCCCAGCATTTT
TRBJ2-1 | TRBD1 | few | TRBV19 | CASSRQGGEQFF | TGTGCCAGTAGTAGACAGGGCGGTGAGCAGTTCTTC
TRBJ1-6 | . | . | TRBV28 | CASSWIGFASYNSPLHF | TGTGCCAGCAGTTGGATAGGCTTTGCCTCCTATAATTCACCCCTCCACTTT
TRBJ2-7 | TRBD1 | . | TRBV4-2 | CASKPRDRGSYEQYF | TGTGCCAGCAAACCCCGGGACAGGGGGTCCTACGAGCAGTACTTC
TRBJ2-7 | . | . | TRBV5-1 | CASSLEAESSYDQYF | TGCGCCAGTAGCTTGGAAGCGGAAAGCTCCTACGACCAGTACTTC
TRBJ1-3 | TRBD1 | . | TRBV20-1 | CSARTGSSGNTIYF | TGCAGTGCCCGGACAGGTAGCTCTGGAAACACCATATATTTT
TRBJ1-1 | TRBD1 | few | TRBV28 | CASSQQGTEAFF | TGTGCCAGCAGCCAACAGGGGACTGAAGCTTTCTTT
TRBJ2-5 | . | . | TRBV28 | CASSLHVGETQYF | TGTGCCAGCAGTTTACATGTGGGGGAGACCCAGTACTTC
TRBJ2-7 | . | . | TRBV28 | CASSSSGRTALSYEQYF | TGTGCCAGCAGTAGTTCCGGGAGGACAGCGTTATCCTACGAGCAGTACTTC
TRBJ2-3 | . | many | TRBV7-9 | CASSSTVGAKGPSGTDTQYF | TGTGCCAGCAGCTCCACGGTTGGGGCGAAGGGACCTTCGGGCACAGATACGCAGTATTTT
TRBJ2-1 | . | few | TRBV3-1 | CASSLSSGARKQFF | TGTGCCAGCAGCTTATCCTCCGGGGCAAGAAAGCAGTTCTTC
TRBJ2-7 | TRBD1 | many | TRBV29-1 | CSAKDRGEGGKQYF | TGCAGCGCTAAGGACAGGGGAGAGGGTGGTAAGCAGTACTTC
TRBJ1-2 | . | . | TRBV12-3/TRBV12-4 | CASSLSSNYGYIF | TGTGCCAGCAGTTTATCGTCTAACTATGGCTACATCTTC
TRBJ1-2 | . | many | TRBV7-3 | CASSRTSRNYGYTF | TGTGCCAGCAGCAGGACATCCCGCAACTATGGCTACACCTTC
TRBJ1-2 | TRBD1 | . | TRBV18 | CASSPQRDRRNYGYTF | TGTGCCAGCTCACCACAACGGGACAGGCGTAACTATGGCTACACCTTC
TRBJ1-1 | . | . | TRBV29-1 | CSVQGSTEAFF | TGCAGCGTCCAGGGATCCACTGAAGCTTTCTTT
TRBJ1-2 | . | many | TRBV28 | CASSSSGGADYGYTF | TGTGCCAGCAGTTCCTCCGGGGGCGCGGACTATGGCTACACCTTC
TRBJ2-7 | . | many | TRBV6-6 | CASNTGDYEQYF | TGTGCCAGCAACACGGGAGATTACGAGCAGTACTTC
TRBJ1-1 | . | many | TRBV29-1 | CSVVGGMAEAFF | TGCAGCGTTGTCGGCGGGATGGCCGAAGCTTTCTTT